The clone carrying this TCR beta chain has a handful of counts. Germline values: CDR1 LGHNA, CDR2 YSLEER. The CDR3 is 15 amino acids. V was clipped by 4 bases and J by 2 bases, with 15 bases between them. Libraries were prepared by immunoSEQ multiplex PCR; TCRdb keeps only in-frame clonotypes and omits some of them. The top ten hold 0.63% of the sample, which has some 140,000 clones, roughly 88% seen once. This record comes from a study of blood T cell repertoires in COVID-19. Looking at the study overall: Acute and convalescent COVID-19 samples came from the United States, Italy and Spain.

This TCR came from a man in his 60s with COVID-19, enrolled during active disease. Input material: peripheral blood. The chain links TRBV4-3 to TRBJ2-7; D is perhaps TRBD2 (7 bases). CDR3 DNA sequence: TGCGCCAGCAGCCGACTAGAGGGGGGGCCCTACGAGCAGTACTTC. Its translation is CASSRLEGGPYEQYF.